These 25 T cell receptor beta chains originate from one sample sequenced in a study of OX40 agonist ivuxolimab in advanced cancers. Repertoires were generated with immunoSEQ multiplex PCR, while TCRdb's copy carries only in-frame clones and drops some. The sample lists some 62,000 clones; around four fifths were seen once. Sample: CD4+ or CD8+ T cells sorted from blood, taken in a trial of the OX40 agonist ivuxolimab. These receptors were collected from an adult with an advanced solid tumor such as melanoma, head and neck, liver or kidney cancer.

The CDR3 reads CASSELHPDTIYF. CDR3 DNA sequence: TGTGCCAGCAGTGAACTCCACCCGGACACCATATATTTT. The chain has TRBV6-1 and TRBJ1-3; D unclear. CDR1 MNHNS and CDR2 SASEGT come from the germline V gene. Trimming took 2 bases from V and 8 from J, leaving 10 bases between them. The CDR3 covers 13 residues.

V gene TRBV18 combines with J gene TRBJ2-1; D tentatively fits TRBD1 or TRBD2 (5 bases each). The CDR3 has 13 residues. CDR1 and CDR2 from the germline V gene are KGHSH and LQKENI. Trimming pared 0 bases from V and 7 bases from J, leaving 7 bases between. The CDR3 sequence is CASSPPWGNEQFF. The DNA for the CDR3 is TGTGCCAGCTCACCACCATGGGGGAATGAGCAGTTCTTC.

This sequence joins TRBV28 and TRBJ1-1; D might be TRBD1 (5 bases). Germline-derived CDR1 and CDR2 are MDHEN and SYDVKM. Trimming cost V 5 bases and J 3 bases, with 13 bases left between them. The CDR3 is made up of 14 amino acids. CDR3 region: CASSLGLLDTEAFF. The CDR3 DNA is TGTGCCAGCAGTCTGGGACTTTTGGACACTGAAGCTTTCTTT.

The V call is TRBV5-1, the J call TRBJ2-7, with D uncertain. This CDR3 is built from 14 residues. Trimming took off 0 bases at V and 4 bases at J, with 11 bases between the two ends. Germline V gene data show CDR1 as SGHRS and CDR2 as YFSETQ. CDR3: CASSLGLNGYEQYF. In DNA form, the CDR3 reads TGCGCCAGCAGCTTGGGATTAAATGGGTACGAGCAGTACTTC.

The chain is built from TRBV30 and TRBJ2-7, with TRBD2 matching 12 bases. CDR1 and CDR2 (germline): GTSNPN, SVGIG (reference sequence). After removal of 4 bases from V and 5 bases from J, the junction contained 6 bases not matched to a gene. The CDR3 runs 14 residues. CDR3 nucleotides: TGTGCCTGGAAGACTAGCGGGAGTAGGGACGAGCAGTACTTC. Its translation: CAWKTSGSRDEQYF. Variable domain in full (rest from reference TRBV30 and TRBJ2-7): SQTIHQWPATLVQPVGSPLSLECTVEGTSNPNLYWYRQAAGRGLQLLFYSVGIGQISSEVPQNLSASRPQDRQFILSSKKLLLSDSGFYLCAWKTSGSRDEQYFGPGTRLTVT.

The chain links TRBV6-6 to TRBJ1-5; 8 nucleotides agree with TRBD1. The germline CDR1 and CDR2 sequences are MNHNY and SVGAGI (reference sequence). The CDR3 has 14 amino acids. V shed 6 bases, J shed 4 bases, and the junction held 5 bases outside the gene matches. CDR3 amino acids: CASSPGQANQPQHF. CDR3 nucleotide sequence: TGTGCCAGCAGCCCGGGACAGGCTAATCAGCCCCAGCATTTT.

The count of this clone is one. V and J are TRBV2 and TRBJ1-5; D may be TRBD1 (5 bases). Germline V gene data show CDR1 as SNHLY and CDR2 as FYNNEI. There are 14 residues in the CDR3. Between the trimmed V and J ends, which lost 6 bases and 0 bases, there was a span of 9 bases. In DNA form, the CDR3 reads TGTGCCAGCAGCGCCACAGGTAGCAATCAGCCCCAGCATTTT. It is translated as CASSATGSNQPQHF. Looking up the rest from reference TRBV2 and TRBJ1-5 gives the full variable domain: EPEVTQTPSHQVTQMGQEVILRCVPISNHLYFYWYRQILGQKVEFLVSFYNNEISEKSEIFDDQFSVERPDGSNFTLKIRSTKLEDSAMYFCASSATGSNQPQHFGDGTRLSIL.

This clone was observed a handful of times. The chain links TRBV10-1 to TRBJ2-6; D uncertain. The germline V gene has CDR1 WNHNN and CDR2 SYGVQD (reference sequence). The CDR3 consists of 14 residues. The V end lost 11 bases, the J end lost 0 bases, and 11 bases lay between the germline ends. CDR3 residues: CAGQGFSGANVLTF. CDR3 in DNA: TGCGCCGGTCAAGGTTTCTCTGGGGCCAACGTCCTGACTTTC.

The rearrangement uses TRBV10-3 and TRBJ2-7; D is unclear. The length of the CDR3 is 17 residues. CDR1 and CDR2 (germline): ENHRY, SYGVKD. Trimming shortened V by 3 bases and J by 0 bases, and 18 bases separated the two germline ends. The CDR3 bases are TGTGCCATCAGTGAAAGGCTTCGCCTACGAAGCTCCTACGAGCAGTACTTC. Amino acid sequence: CAISERLRLRSSYEQYF.

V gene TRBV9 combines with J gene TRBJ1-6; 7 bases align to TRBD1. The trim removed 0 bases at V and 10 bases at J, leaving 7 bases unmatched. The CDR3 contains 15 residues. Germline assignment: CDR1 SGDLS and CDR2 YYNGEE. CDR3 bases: TGTGCCAGCAGCGTAGTAGACAGGGAGGGATCACCCCTCCACTTT. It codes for CASSVVDREGSPLHF.

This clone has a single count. The CDR3 protein is CASSSTRSNTEAFF. The CDR3 bases are TGTGCCAGCAGTTCTACGCGCAGCAACACTGAAGCTTTCTTT. The chain has TRBV7-8 and TRBJ1-1; the D is unclear. Germline values: CDR1 SGHVS, CDR2 FQNEAQ. The CDR3 covers 14 residues. Trimming left V 6 bases short and J 2 bases short, with 13 bases between.

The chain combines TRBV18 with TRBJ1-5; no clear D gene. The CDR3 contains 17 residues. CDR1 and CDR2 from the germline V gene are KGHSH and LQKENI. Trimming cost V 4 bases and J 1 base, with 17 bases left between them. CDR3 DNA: TGTGCCAGCTCACTGGCACCGGCCCGGATGAGCAATCAGCCCCAGCATTTT. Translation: CASSLAPARMSNQPQHF.

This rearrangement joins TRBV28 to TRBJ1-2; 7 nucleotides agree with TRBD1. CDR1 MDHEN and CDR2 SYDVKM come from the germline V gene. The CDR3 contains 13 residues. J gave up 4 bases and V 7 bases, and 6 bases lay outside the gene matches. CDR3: CASTNRGLYGYTF. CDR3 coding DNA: TGTGCCAGCACAAACAGGGGTCTCTATGGCTACACCTTC.

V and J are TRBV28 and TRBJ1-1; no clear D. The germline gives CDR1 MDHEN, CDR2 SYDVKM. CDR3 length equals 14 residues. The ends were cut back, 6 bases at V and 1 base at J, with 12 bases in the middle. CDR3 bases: TGTGCCAGCAGCCCGCGGGTCGAGAACACTGAAGCTTTCTTT. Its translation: CASSPRVENTEAFF.

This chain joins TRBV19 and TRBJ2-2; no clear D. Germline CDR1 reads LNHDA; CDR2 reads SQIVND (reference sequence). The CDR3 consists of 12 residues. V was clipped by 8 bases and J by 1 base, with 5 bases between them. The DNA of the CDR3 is TGTGCCAGTTCCAGGAACACCGGGGAGCTGTTTTTT. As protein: CASSRNTGELFF.

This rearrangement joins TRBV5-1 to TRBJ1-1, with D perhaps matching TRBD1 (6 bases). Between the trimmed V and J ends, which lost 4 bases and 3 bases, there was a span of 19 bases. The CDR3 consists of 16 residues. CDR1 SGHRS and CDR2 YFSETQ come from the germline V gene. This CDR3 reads CASSPHGGALYTEAFF. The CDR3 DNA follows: TGCGCCAGCAGCCCGCACGGGGGGGCCCTCTACACTGAAGCTTTCTTT.

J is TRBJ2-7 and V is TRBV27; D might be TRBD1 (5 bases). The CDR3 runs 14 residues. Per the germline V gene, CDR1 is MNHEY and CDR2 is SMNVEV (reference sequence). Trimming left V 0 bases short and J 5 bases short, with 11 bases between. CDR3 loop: CASSLSRELDEQYF. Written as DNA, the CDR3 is TGTGCCAGCAGTTTATCCAGGGAACTCGACGAGCAGTACTTC.

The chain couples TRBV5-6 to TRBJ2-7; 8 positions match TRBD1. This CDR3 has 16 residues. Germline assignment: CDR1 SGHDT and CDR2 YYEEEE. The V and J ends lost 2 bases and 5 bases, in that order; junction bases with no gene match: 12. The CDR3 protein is CASSLGTGTGGHEQYF. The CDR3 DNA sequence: TGTGCCAGCAGCTTAGGAACCGGGACAGGAGGCCACGAGCAGTACTTC.

In DNA, the CDR3 is TGTGCCAGCAGCCCCAGGGGATACAATGAGCAGTTCTTC. The encoded protein is CASSPRGYNEQFF. The chain joins TRBV7-9 to TRBJ2-1, with D perhaps matching TRBD1 (6 bases). The CDR3 spans 13 residues. Trimming took 5 bases from V and 4 from J, leaving 9 bases between them. Looked up from germline, CDR1 is SEHNR and CDR2 is FQNEAQ (reference sequence).

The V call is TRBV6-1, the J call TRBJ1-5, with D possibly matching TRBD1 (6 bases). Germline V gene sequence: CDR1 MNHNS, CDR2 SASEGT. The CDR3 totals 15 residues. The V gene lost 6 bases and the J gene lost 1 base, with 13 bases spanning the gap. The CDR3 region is CASRRDRTSNQPQHF. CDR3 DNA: TGTGCCAGCAGGAGAGACAGGACAAGCAATCAGCCCCAGCATTTT.

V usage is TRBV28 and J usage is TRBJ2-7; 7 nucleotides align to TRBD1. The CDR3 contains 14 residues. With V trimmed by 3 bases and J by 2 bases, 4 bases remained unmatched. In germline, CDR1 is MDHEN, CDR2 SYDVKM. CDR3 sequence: CASSFMGQTYEQYF. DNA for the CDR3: TGTGCCAGCAGTTTCATGGGACAGACCTACGAGCAGTACTTC.

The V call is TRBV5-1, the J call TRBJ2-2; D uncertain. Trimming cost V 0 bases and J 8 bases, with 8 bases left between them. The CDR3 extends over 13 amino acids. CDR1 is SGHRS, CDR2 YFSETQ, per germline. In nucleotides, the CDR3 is TGCGCCAGCAGCTTGGGCCCCGAAGGGGAGCTGTTTTTT. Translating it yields CASSLGPEGELFF.

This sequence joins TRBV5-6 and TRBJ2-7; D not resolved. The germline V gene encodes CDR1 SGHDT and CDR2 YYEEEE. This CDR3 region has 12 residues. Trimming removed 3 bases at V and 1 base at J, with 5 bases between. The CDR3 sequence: CASSSLSYEQYF. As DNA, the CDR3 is TGTGCCAGCAGCTCTCTATCCTACGAGCAGTACTTC.

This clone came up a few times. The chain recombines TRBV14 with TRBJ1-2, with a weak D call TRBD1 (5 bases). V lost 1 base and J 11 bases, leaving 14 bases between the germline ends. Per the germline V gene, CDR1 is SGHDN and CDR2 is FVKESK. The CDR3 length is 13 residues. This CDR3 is CASSQGTGRRYTF. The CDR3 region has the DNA TGTGCCAGCAGCCAAGGAACGGGACGGCGGTACACCTTC.

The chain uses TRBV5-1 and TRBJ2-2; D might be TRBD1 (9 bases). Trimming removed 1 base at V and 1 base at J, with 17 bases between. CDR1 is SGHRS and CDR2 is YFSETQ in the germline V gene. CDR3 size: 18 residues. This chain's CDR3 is CASSLFAGGQGNTGELFF. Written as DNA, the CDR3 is TGCGCCAGCAGCTTGTTTGCGGGGGGACAGGGGAACACCGGGGAGCTGTTTTTT.